This T cell receptor beta chain originates from a study of T cell responses to AZD1222 COVID-19 vaccine. General study results and limits: The donor group comprised mostly white British people and more females; the analysis possibly underestimated clonal diversity.

V was shortened by 0 bases and J by 2 bases, with 10 bases between the two germline ends. The length of the CDR3 is 15 residues. Germline CDR1 SGHVS, CDR2 FNYEAQ. Method: immunoSEQ multiplex PCR; TCRdb's copy keeps in-frame clones and lacks some. The sample holds under 95,000 clones, roughly 85% seen once. For this clone: Its antigen is unknown.

This TCR was sampled from an adult who received the AZD1222 COVID-19 vaccine. The source was peripheral blood, collected 28 days after the second AZD1222 dose. The V gene is TRBV7-6, the J gene TRBJ2-5; possibly TRBD1 for D (6 bases). The CDR3 region has the DNA TGTGCCAGCAGCTTAGCCTCCGGGACACAAGAGACCCAGTACTTC. It is translated as CASSLASGTQETQYF.